A selection of T cell receptor beta chains follows, all from one sample in a study of long-term antiretroviral therapy in people with HIV. Some clones are missing from TCRdb's copy, which holds only in-frame ones; the method was immunoSEQ multiplex PCR. The sample shows some 14,000 clones, about 80% of them seen only once. This material consisted of unsorted PBMCs, taken 1.3 years before starting antiretroviral therapy. Receptors originate from a man aged 35 to 55 with HIV. Both conserved end residues are part of each CDR3. Each record gives: V gene, CDR3 length, CDR3 protein.

V: TRBV7-6; length: 20; CDR3: CASSLLSGRGSSKGNQPQHF
V: TRBV7-9; length: 15; CDR3: CASIPLDSLSSVQYF
V: TRBV5-1; length: 21; CDR3: CASSLAVYGLAGDYSTDTQYF
V: TRBV10-3; length: 13; CDR3: CAIRGEQAGELFF
V: TRBV6-6; length: 16; CDR3: CASSYGVTSGPETQYF
V: TRBV5-5; length: 14; CDR3: CASSLGPIDYEQYF
V: TRBV6-5; length: 15; CDR3: CASSSPRDRNYGYTF
V: TRBV18; length: 13; CDR3: CASSPRENTEAFF
V: TRBV6-1; length: 14; CDR3: CASSLGGGNYGYTF
V: TRBV6-5; length: 14; CDR3: CASSYDGQTDTQYF
V: TRBV7-9; length: 16; CDR3: CASSPVERAREETQYF
V: TRBV7-9; length: 17; CDR3: CASSPPGRTVFTDTQYF
V: TRBV10-3; length: 14; CDR3: CAVRAAGGRETQYF
V: TRBV25-1; length: 17; CDR3: CASSELRQGAGVGELFF
V: TRBV18; length: 17; CDR3: CASSPPRGTGAGNTIYF
V: TRBV14; length: 14; CDR3: CASSKGGTDYEQYF
V: TRBV9; length: 16; CDR3: CASSVGGQGALGGYTF
V: TRBV6-1; length: 15; CDR3: CASSGGGQGANIQYF
V: TRBV10-3; length: 17; CDR3: CAISENPGQGYNSPLHF
V: TRBV29-1; length: 14; CDR3: CSVEDPGGTDTQYF
V: TRBV5-1; length: 14; CDR3: CASTLGGSRGEQYF
V: TRBV10-1; length: 17; CDR3: CASSERRGGTGAYEQYF
V: TRBV6-5; length: 14; CDR3: CASTPPGQGGEQYF
V: TRBV23-1; length: 15; CDR3: CASIGLAGRTDTQYF
V: TRBV5-1; length: 13; CDR3: CASSLVQISEQFF
V: TRBV2; length: 17; CDR3: CASDSHRVGWGYSPLHF
V: TRBV7-8; length: 14; CDR3: CASKTRGRGETQYF
V: TRBV25-1; length: 14; CDR3: CASSEQGRNSPLHF
V: TRBV11-1; length: 13; CDR3: CASSPWTGTGAFF
V: TRBV30; length: 13; CDR3: CAWNTGVNEKLFF
V: TRBV27; length: 10; CDR3: CASSLGEQYF